Presented here are 20 T cell receptor beta chains from one specimen sequenced in a study of blood T cell repertoires in COVID-19. The data were produced by immunoSEQ multiplex PCR, yet TCRdb's version contains in-frame clones alone and is incomplete. This sample has fewer than 350,000 clones, with nearly 90% found just once. The source material was PBMCs or T cells enriched from blood (not recorded which). The receptors come from a woman aged 18-29 years with acute COVID-19.

The V and J genes are TRBV9 and TRBJ2-1; tentatively, D is TRBD1 (5 bases). The V and J ends lost 3 bases and 0 bases respectively, with 10 bases between them. In germline, CDR1 is SGDLS, CDR2 YYNGEE. The CDR3 spans 15 residues. The CDR3 bases are TGTGCCAGCAGCGCACAGGATAGCTCCTACAATGAGCAGTTCTTC. It translates to CASSAQDSSYNEQFF.

J is TRBJ1-1 and V is TRBV7-9; D not resolved. The ends were cut back, 7 bases at V and 3 bases at J, with 12 bases in the middle. The CDR3 length is 13 residues. In germline, CDR1 is SEHNR, CDR2 FQNEAQ (reference sequence). The chain's CDR3 is CASNEGSDTEAFF. The DNA of the CDR3 is TGTGCCAGCAACGAGGGTTCGGACACTGAAGCTTTCTTT. Looking up the rest from reference TRBV7-9 and TRBJ1-1 gives the full variable domain: DTGVSQNPRHKITKRGQNVTFRCDPISEHNRLYWYRQTLGQGPEFLTYFQNEAQLEKSRLLSDRFSAERPKGSFSTLEIQRTEQGDSAMYLCASNEGSDTEAFFGQGTRLTVV.

The chain combines TRBV4-2 with TRBJ1-2; D remains ambiguous. The CDR3 runs 15 residues. Per germline, CDR1 LGHNA and CDR2 YNFKEQ. The V and J ends lost 0 bases and 0 bases respectively, with 8 bases between them. For the CDR3, the DNA is TGTGCCAGCAGCCAAGACACCCGAGCTAACTATGGCTACACCTTC. It specifies CASSQDTRANYGYTF.

The genes are TRBV24-1 and TRBJ2-1; no reliable D call. CDR3 length equals 13 residues. Germline values: CDR1 KGHDR, CDR2 SFDVKD. Trimming pared 4 bases from V and 4 bases from J, leaving 7 bases between. This chain's CDR3 is CATSDALYNEQFF. DNA of the CDR3: TGTGCCACCAGTGACGCGCTGTACAATGAGCAGTTCTTC.

This sequence joins TRBV10-2 and TRBJ1-2, with D maybe TRBD1 (6 bases). V lost 0 bases, J lost 4 bases, and 12 bases lay in between. Germline assignment: CDR1 WSHSY and CDR2 SAAADI. CDR3 length: 15 residues. The CDR3 nucleotides read TGCGCCAGCAGTGAGTCGGGGGGGCGAGGCTATGGCTACACCTTC. Protein: CASSESGGRGYGYTF.

V is TRBV7-6 and J is TRBJ2-2; D gene ambiguous. The CDR3 spans 16 residues. V lost 1 base and J lost 6, with 15 bases in between. Germline V lookup: CDR1 SGHVS, CDR2 FNYEAQ. This chain's CDR3 is CASSLESSVRSGELFF. CDR3 coding DNA: TGTGCCAGCAGCTTAGAGTCGTCCGTTCGGTCCGGGGAGCTGTTTTTT.

The chain employs TRBV4-1 and TRBJ2-7; possibly TRBD1 for D (6 bases). Trimming shortened V by 3 bases and J by 4 bases, and 10 bases separated the two germline ends. Per germline, CDR1 MGHRA and CDR2 YSYEKL. The CDR3 sequence is 13 residues long. The CDR3 DNA follows: TGCGCCAGCAGCCAGGGGGCCCTTTACGAGCAGTACTTC. Translation gives CASSQGALYEQYF.

This clone has only one observation. The chain is built from TRBV30 and TRBJ1-5; 9 nucleotides agree with TRBD1. Trimming cost V 1 base and J 5 bases; bases outside gene matches: 3. Looked up from germline, CDR1 is GTSNPN and CDR2 is SVGIG (reference sequence). The CDR3 runs to 14 residues. The CDR3 is CAWSAGQGYQPQHF. As DNA, the CDR3 is TGTGCCTGGAGTGCAGGACAGGGGTATCAGCCCCAGCATTTT.

This clone was found once. The rearrangement uses TRBV3-1 (or the pseudogene TRBV3-2) and TRBJ2-5; 7 bases are a match to TRBD1. This CDR3 contains 15 residues. Trimming at V came to 6 bases and at J to 5 bases, leaving 12 bases not matched to a gene. The germline V gene encodes CDR1 LGHDT and CDR2 YNNKEL (reference sequence). The CDR3: CASRPGQPRVETQYF. The CDR3 nucleotides read TGTGCCAGCAGACCGGGACAGCCGAGAGTGGAGACCCAGTACTTC.

V and J are TRBV4-2 and TRBJ2-1; TRBD2 might be the D (6 bases). Germline CDR1 reads LGHNA; CDR2 reads YNFKEQ. Trimming stripped 4 bases from V and 9 bases from J, with 19 bases between. The CDR3 covers 15 residues. For the CDR3, the DNA is TGTGCCAGCAGCCCGAATGATCTAGATAGCGGTGAGCAGTTCTTC. This sequence encodes CASSPNDLDSGEQFF.

This chain links TRBV18 with TRBJ1-1; tentatively, D is TRBD1 (5 bases). The V gene's germline CDR1 is KGHSH and CDR2 LQKENI. The CDR3 runs 14 residues. Deletions cut 1 base from V and 6 bases from J, with 12 bases between. CDR3 in DNA: TGTGCCAGCTCACCACGGCAGGGTGGGGCTGAAGCTTTCTTT. Protein product: CASSPRQGGAEAFF.

V usage is TRBV9 and J usage is TRBJ1-5, with TRBD1 identical over 7 bases. Germline values: CDR1 SGDLS, CDR2 YYNGEE. The CDR3 has 15 amino acids. V lost 0 bases and J lost 7; bases outside the gene matches: 7. CDR3 sequence (DNA): TGTGCCAGCAGCGTAGCGGGGGACAGTCAACAGCCCCAGCATTTT. Its translation: CASSVAGDSQQPQHF.

This chain links TRBV10-2 with TRBJ1-1; TRBD1 matches at 9 bases. This CDR3 contains 12 residues. V lost 2 bases and J lost 8; bases outside the gene matches: 0. Germline V lookup: CDR1 WSHSY, CDR2 SAAADI. CDR3 sequence (DNA): TGCGCCAGCAGTGAGGGACAGGGGGAAGCTTTCTTT. It codes for CASSEGQGEAFF.

The chain links TRBV11-3 to TRBJ2-3; perhaps TRBD1 as D (6 bases). Germline V gives CDR1 SGHNT, CDR2 YENEEA. The CDR3 loop spans 13 amino acids. Deletions cut 4 bases from V and 5 bases from J, with 10 bases between. CDR3 DNA sequence: TGTGCCAGCAGCTGGCCGGGACAAGATACGCAGTATTTT. Its translation: CASSWPGQDTQYF. Using reference TRBV11-3 and TRBJ2-3 for the parts outside the CDR3, the full variable domain is EAGVVQSPRYKIIEKKQPVAFWCNPISGHNTLYWYLQNLGQGPELLIRYENEEAVDDSQLPKDRFSAERLKGVDSTLKIQPAELGDSAVYLCASSWPGQDTQYFGPGTRLTVL.

The chain combines TRBV5-6 with TRBJ2-7; no firm D call. Germline lookup yields CDR1 SGHDT and CDR2 YYEEEE. Trimming left V 1 base short and J 6 bases short, with 8 bases between. The length of the CDR3 is 12 residues. The CDR3: CASSLYRVEQYF. In nucleotides, the CDR3 is TGTGCCAGCAGCTTGTACCGAGTCGAGCAGTACTTC.

The chain uses TRBV3-1 (or the pseudogene TRBV3-2) and TRBJ2-5; TRBD2 is a possible D gene (5 bases). With 4 bases removed from V and 5 bases from J, the gap between germline ends came to 14 bases. Per germline, CDR1 LGHDT and CDR2 YNNKEL (reference sequence). The CDR3 spans 14 residues. Here the CDR3 DNA reads TGTGCCAGCAGCCGTAGAGGGAATGGGGAGACCCAGTACTTC. It encodes CASSRRGNGETQYF.

This sequence joins TRBV7-9 and TRBJ2-1; 11 bases are a match to TRBD2. The CDR3 runs to 16 residues. Germline values: CDR1 SEHNR, CDR2 FQNEAQ (reference sequence). Trimming cost V 2 bases and J 8 bases; bases outside gene matches: 8. In DNA, the CDR3 is TGTGCCAGCAGCTTAATTGGGCTAGCGGGAGGTTATGAGCAGTTCTTC. Translation gives CASSLIGLAGGYEQFF. Together with reference TRBV7-9 and TRBJ2-1, the CDR3 gives the full variable domain: DTGVSQNPRHKITKRGQNVTFRCDPISEHNRLYWYRQTLGQGPEFLTYFQNEAQLEKSRLLSDRFSAERPKGSFSTLEIQRTEQGDSAMYLCASSLIGLAGGYEQFFGPGTRLTVL.

The rearrangement joins TRBV4-1 to TRBJ1-1; 7 bases map to TRBD1. V was pared by 5 bases and J by 0 bases, with 12 bases of the junction left unmatched. Per germline, CDR1 MGHRA and CDR2 YSYEKL. The CDR3 is 17 residues long. The CDR3 here is CASSATGVISVNTEAFF. The CDR3, as DNA: TGCGCCAGCAGCGCAACAGGGGTTATTTCGGTGAACACTGAAGCTTTCTTT.

This chain uses TRBV27 with TRBJ2-7; maybe TRBD2 (5 bases). The V and J ends lost 6 bases and 3 bases respectively, with 9 bases between them. The CDR3 has 12 amino acids. Germline CDR1 and CDR2: MNHEY and SMNVEV (reference sequence). CDR3 sequence (DNA): TGTGCCAGCAGGACCGGAGGCTACGAGCAGTACTTC. Protein: CASRTGGYEQYF.

V gene TRBV25-1 combines with J gene TRBJ1-1, with D perhaps TRBD1 (5 bases). The ends were cut back, 5 bases at V and 0 bases at J, with 7 bases in the middle. Germline V lookup: CDR1 MGHDK, CDR2 SYGVNS. The CDR3 loop spans 13 amino acids. CDR3 nucleotides: TGTGCCAGCAGTCCAGGGATGAACACTGAAGCTTTCTTT. It translates to CASSPGMNTEAFF.